The rows below give T cell receptor beta chains drawn from one sample of a study of T cell changes during pregnancy in multiple sclerosis. TCRdb keeps only in-frame clones here, not all; method: immunoSEQ multiplex PCR. The sample includes 60,000 to 75,000 clones, 90% to 95% of them seen just once. Sequences were derived from CD8+ T cells from peripheral blood mononuclear cells, sampled in the second trimester of pregnancy. The receptors were gathered from a female donor with multiple sclerosis, enrolled in a pregnancy study. The CDR3 runs from the conserved cysteine through the conserved F or W. Fields, in order: V gene, J gene, clone size, CDR3 length, D gene, CDR3 DNA, CDR3 protein. A D gene is named only where the DNA matches it firmly. Size is stated for part of the rows, as once, few or many counts, or as a class when the clone is expanded.

V gene: TRBV18
J gene: TRBJ1-1
clone size: NA
CDR3 length: 17
D gene: NA
CDR3 DNA: TGTGCCAGCTCACCACCTATTTTACAGGGACCTTTTATGGAAGCTTTCTTT
CDR3 protein: CASSPPILQGPFMEAFF

V gene: TRBV5-1
J gene: TRBJ1-5
clone size: NA
CDR3 length: 15
D gene: NA
CDR3 DNA: TGCGCCAGCAGCTTGATGGGGGCCCGGGATCAGCCCCAGCATTTT
CDR3 protein: CASSLMGARDQPQHF

V gene: TRBV14
J gene: TRBJ2-7
clone size: NA
CDR3 length: 15
D gene: TRBD2
CDR3 DNA: TGTGCCAGCAGCGGACCCGGGACTACGCCCTACGAGCAGTACTTC
CDR3 protein: CASSGPGTTPYEQYF

V gene: TRBV5-4
J gene: TRBJ2-6
clone size: NA
CDR3 length: 17
D gene: TRBD1
CDR3 DNA: TGTGCCAGCAGCGAAGGGACAGGGATGTCTGGGGCCAACGTCCTGACTTTC
CDR3 protein: CASSEGTGMSGANVLTF

V gene: TRBV29-1
J gene: TRBJ2-3
clone size: once
CDR3 length: 14
D gene: NA
CDR3 DNA: TGCAGCGGATGCACAGGGATCCGCACAGATACGCAGTATTTT
CDR3 protein: CSGCTGIRTDTQYF

V gene: TRBV9
J gene: TRBJ2-3
clone size: NA
CDR3 length: 15
D gene: NA
CDR3 DNA: TGTGCCAGCAGTCAAGAGCGGCTAGTTGGGGATACGCAGTATTTT
CDR3 protein: CASSQERLVGDTQYF

V gene: TRBV2
J gene: TRBJ1-1
clone size: NA
CDR3 length: 14
D gene: NA
CDR3 DNA: TGTGCCAGCAGCGGGATAGGGGGAATTAAAGAAGCTTTCTTT
CDR3 protein: CASSGIGGIKEAFF

V gene: TRBV9
J gene: TRBJ2-7
clone size: NA
CDR3 length: 15
D gene: TRBD2
CDR3 DNA: TGTGCCAGCAGCGGCGGACTAGCGAATACCTACGAGCAGTACTTC
CDR3 protein: CASSGGLANTYEQYF

V gene: TRBV10-3
J gene: TRBJ2-1
clone size: NA
CDR3 length: 16
D gene: TRBD2
CDR3 DNA: TGTGCCATCAGTGAGTCGCCGGGACTAGGGGCGTGGGAGCAGTTCTTC
CDR3 protein: CAISESPGLGAWEQFF

V gene: TRBV6-5
J gene: TRBJ1-6
clone size: once
CDR3 length: 15
D gene: TRBD1
CDR3 DNA: TGTGCCAGCAGCCGGGACAGCAACTATAATTCACCCCTCCACTTT
CDR3 protein: CASSRDSNYNSPLHF

V gene: TRBV9
J gene: TRBJ2-3
clone size: NA
CDR3 length: 16
D gene: NA
CDR3 DNA: TGTGCCAGCAGCTCCGAAGGCGGATTTAGCACAGATACGCAGTATTTT
CDR3 protein: CASSSEGGFSTDTQYF

V gene: TRBV7-2
J gene: TRBJ2-7
clone size: NA
CDR3 length: 12
D gene: NA
CDR3 DNA: TGTGCCAGCAGAACCACAGACTACGAGCAGTACTTC
CDR3 protein: CASRTTDYEQYF

V gene: TRBV4-1
J gene: TRBJ2-1
clone size: NA
CDR3 length: 12
D gene: NA
CDR3 DNA: TGCGCCAGCAGCCCAGCGGGTGATGAGCAGTTCTTC
CDR3 protein: CASSPAGDEQFF

V gene: TRBV28
J gene: TRBJ2-1
clone size: NA
CDR3 length: 14
D gene: TRBD2
CDR3 DNA: TGTGCCAGCAGTGACGGGACTAACTACAATGAGCAGTTCTTC
CDR3 protein: CASSDGTNYNEQFF

V gene: TRBV12-5
J gene: TRBJ2-3
clone size: NA
CDR3 length: 13
D gene: NA
CDR3 DNA: TGTGCTAGTGGGCCAGGGGTAACAGATACGCAGTATTTT
CDR3 protein: CASGPGVTDTQYF

V gene: TRBV14
J gene: TRBJ2-7
clone size: NA
CDR3 length: 16
D gene: NA
CDR3 DNA: TGTGCCAGCAGCCAAGTGGCAGGGCCCCTCTCCTACGAGCAGTACTTC
CDR3 protein: CASSQVAGPLSYEQYF

V gene: TRBV5-6
J gene: TRBJ2-7
clone size: NA
CDR3 length: 13
D gene: NA
CDR3 DNA: TGTGCCAGCAGCTTAGGAGGGTCTGACGAGCAGTACTTC
CDR3 protein: CASSLGGSDEQYF

V gene: TRBV10-1
J gene: TRBJ2-2
clone size: NA
CDR3 length: 16
D gene: NA
CDR3 DNA: TGCGCCAGCAGTGAGTGGATGGGAGCGAACACCGGGGAGCTGTTTTTT
CDR3 protein: CASSEWMGANTGELFF

V gene: TRBV19
J gene: TRBJ1-3
clone size: NA
CDR3 length: 14
D gene: NA
CDR3 DNA: TGTGCCAGTAGACAGGGTAACTCTGGAAACACCATATATTTT
CDR3 protein: CASRQGNSGNTIYF

V gene: TRBV27
J gene: TRBJ1-1
clone size: medium-sized
CDR3 length: 14
D gene: NA
CDR3 DNA: TGTGCCAGCAGTATGACTCCGCGTCGCACTGAAGCTTTCTTT
CDR3 protein: CASSMTPRRTEAFF

V gene: TRBV5-6
J gene: TRBJ2-7
clone size: NA
CDR3 length: 16
D gene: NA
CDR3 DNA: TGTGCCAGGTCCGGTCGGGTGGGATTAGGGGCCCACGAGCAGTACTTC
CDR3 protein: CARSGRVGLGAHEQYF

V gene: TRBV2
J gene: TRBJ2-7
clone size: NA
CDR3 length: 16
D gene: NA
CDR3 DNA: TGTGCCAGCAGCCCACTCCAAGCGGCAATTGCCTACGAGCAGTACTTC
CDR3 protein: CASSPLQAAIAYEQYF

V gene: TRBV7-9
J gene: TRBJ2-3
clone size: once
CDR3 length: 18
D gene: TRBD2
CDR3 DNA: TGTGCCAGCAGCCCCAGACTAGCGGGGGACTTCGGGGCAGATACGCAGTATTTT
CDR3 protein: CASSPRLAGDFGADTQYF

V gene: TRBV15
J gene: TRBJ2-3
clone size: NA
CDR3 length: 19
D gene: TRBD2
CDR3 DNA: TGTGCCACCAGCATTACACCCGGGGCTAGCGGGAGCAGCACAGATACGCAGTATTTT
CDR3 protein: CATSITPGASGSSTDTQYF

V gene: TRBV7-2
J gene: TRBJ2-7
clone size: NA
CDR3 length: 12
D gene: NA
CDR3 DNA: TGTGCCAGCAGCCCCACGGGGTACGAGCAGTACTTC
CDR3 protein: CASSPTGYEQYF

V gene: TRBV29-1
J gene: TRBJ2-3
clone size: NA
CDR3 length: 15
D gene: TRBD1
CDR3 DNA: TGCAGCGCTCTAACTGGACAGGGTTCAGCAGATACGCAGTATTTT
CDR3 protein: CSALTGQGSADTQYF

V gene: TRBV30
J gene: TRBJ1-3
clone size: few
CDR3 length: 12
D gene: NA
CDR3 DNA: TGTGCCTGGAGTCTTGGCCCAAACACCATATATTTT
CDR3 protein: CAWSLGPNTIYF

V gene: TRBV27
J gene: TRBJ2-3
clone size: NA
CDR3 length: 14
D gene: TRBD2
CDR3 DNA: TGTGCCAGCGGACTAGCGGGAGGCACAGATACGCAGTATTTT
CDR3 protein: CASGLAGGTDTQYF

V gene: TRBV2
J gene: TRBJ2-7
clone size: NA
CDR3 length: 15
D gene: NA
CDR3 DNA: TGTGCCAGCAGTAAAAACCGGGACACTTCCTACGAGCAGTACTTC
CDR3 protein: CASSKNRDTSYEQYF

V gene: TRBV27
J gene: TRBJ2-1
clone size: NA
CDR3 length: 15
D gene: NA
CDR3 DNA: TGTGCCAGCAGTGGGTACGACAGGCTCTACAATGAGCAGTTCTTC
CDR3 protein: CASSGYDRLYNEQFF

V gene: TRBV4-1
J gene: TRBJ1-2
clone size: NA
CDR3 length: 15
D gene: NA
CDR3 DNA: TGCGCCAGCAGCCAAGATCGCGACACGCGATATGGCTACACCTTC
CDR3 protein: CASSQDRDTRYGYTF

V gene: TRBV2
J gene: TRBJ2-2
clone size: once
CDR3 length: 11
D gene: NA
CDR3 DNA: TGTGCCGGAACTATTACCGGGGAGCTGTTTTTT
CDR3 protein: CAGTITGELFF

V gene: TRBV28
J gene: TRBJ2-1
clone size: NA
CDR3 length: 15
D gene: NA
CDR3 DNA: TGTGCCAGCAGTTTGAGGGAGTCTGACTACAATGAGCAGTTCTTC
CDR3 protein: CASSLRESDYNEQFF

V gene: TRBV30
J gene: TRBJ2-5
clone size: NA
CDR3 length: 15
D gene: NA
CDR3 DNA: TGTGCCTGGACCCCAGTCTCCGGGTTACAAGAGACCCAGTACTTC
CDR3 protein: CAWTPVSGLQETQYF

V gene: TRBV18
J gene: TRBJ1-2
clone size: NA
CDR3 length: 13
D gene: NA
CDR3 DNA: TGTGCCAGCTCACCACGACAGGACTATGGCTACACCTTC
CDR3 protein: CASSPRQDYGYTF

V gene: TRBV27
J gene: TRBJ1-5
clone size: NA
CDR3 length: 15
D gene: TRBD1
CDR3 DNA: TGTGCCAGCAGTTTCTCAGGGGGCCCAAATCAGCCCCAGCATTTT
CDR3 protein: CASSFSGGPNQPQHF

V gene: TRBV27
J gene: TRBJ1-5
clone size: NA
CDR3 length: 13
D gene: NA
CDR3 DNA: TGTGCCAGCAGTTTATCACAGAATCAGCCCCAGCATTTT
CDR3 protein: CASSLSQNQPQHF

V gene: TRBV25-1
J gene: TRBJ2-7
clone size: NA
CDR3 length: 13
D gene: TRBD2
CDR3 DNA: TGTGCCAGCACCCAAGGGGAGGGGTGGGAGCAGTACTTC
CDR3 protein: CASTQGEGWEQYF

V gene: TRBV29-1
J gene: TRBJ2-7
clone size: NA
CDR3 length: 12
D gene: NA
CDR3 DNA: TGCAGCGTTGAAGGCCAGGGTTACGAGCAGTACTTC
CDR3 protein: CSVEGQGYEQYF

V gene: TRBV6-5
J gene: TRBJ1-1
clone size: NA
CDR3 length: 14
D gene: TRBD1
CDR3 DNA: TGTGCCAGCAGTCCGGACAGGTTTCTTCGGGGAGCTTTCTTT
CDR3 protein: CASSPDRFLRGAFF

V gene: TRBV6-4
J gene: TRBJ2-1
clone size: NA
CDR3 length: 12
D gene: NA
CDR3 DNA: TGTGCCAGCAGTGACTCCGGGGGTGAGCAGTTCTTC
CDR3 protein: CASSDSGGEQFF

V gene: TRBV28
J gene: TRBJ1-1
clone size: few
CDR3 length: 14
D gene: TRBD1
CDR3 DNA: TGTGCCAGCAGCTACAGGGGGCGAGGCACTGAAGCTTTCTTT
CDR3 protein: CASSYRGRGTEAFF

V gene: TRBV27
J gene: TRBJ2-3
clone size: NA
CDR3 length: 15
D gene: NA
CDR3 DNA: TGTGCCAGCAGTCCGTTGGTACGGTCCCCAGATACGCAGTATTTT
CDR3 protein: CASSPLVRSPDTQYF

V gene: TRBV2
J gene: TRBJ2-7
clone size: NA
CDR3 length: 15
D gene: NA
CDR3 DNA: TGTGCCAGCACCCTAGGTCCGGGGATGGGGTACGAGCAGTACTTC
CDR3 protein: CASTLGPGMGYEQYF